The sequence of this T cell receptor beta chain was determined in a study of spatial heterogeneity in lung cancer. Study-level background: Alpha-chain sequences were consistently detected in smaller numbers than beta-chain sequences.

Comment on this clonotype: Antigen unknown.

All TCR cDNA molecules were individually tagged with a unique molecular identifier. TCRdb used MiXCR to reprocess the 5' RACE reads, holding one entry per CDR3 protein. The sample consists of tens of thousands of distinct CDR3 sequences, 10% to 15% of them appearing once. Time point indicated: sample taken at primary tumor resection. Researchers sequenced whole RNA taken from tumor, nontumor lung or frozen PBMC without sorting. The donors were about 67 patients with non-small cell lung cancer that was early-stage and untreated. This CDR3 is 13 amino acids long. Trimming cost V 2 bases and J 10 bases; bases outside gene matches: 8. Germline CDR1 and CDR2: SQVTM and ANQGSEA. Study-wide points: Tumor TCRs that were ubiquitous and expanded showed up in blood more at resection than follow-up.

The J gene is TRBJ2-1, the V gene TRBV29-1; 7 bases are shared with TRBD2. The receptor was derived from a male donor with early-stage non-small cell lung cancer. Source: PBMCs, taken at surgery. CDR3 region: CSVESGGGREQFF. Here the CDR3 DNA reads TGCAGCGTTGAATCCGGCGGGGGTAGGGAGCAGTTCTTC.